The T cell receptor (beta chain) described here comes from a study of response to subunit inactivated influenza vaccine. Study observations and caveats: New T cells are recruited in small numbers by each seasonal influenza vaccination, according to the authors' suggestion.

There are 14 residues in the CDR3. CDR1 is LGHDT and CDR2 is YNNKEL in the germline V gene (reference sequence). The germline V and J ends were trimmed by 1 base and 2 bases, with 8 bases remaining between them. With regard to this clonotype: The antigen is undetermined.

TCRdb fed the RT-PCR reads into MiXCR, producing one record per CDR3 protein. The data show over 650,000 distinct CDR3 sequences, under 20% seen once. This receptor was obtained from a man between 45 and 60 years old who received an inactivated influenza vaccine. The sequencing here drew on PBMCs from blood, taken about 5 days after vaccination. V and J are TRBV3-1 and TRBJ1-2; possible D gene TRBD1, 5 bases. CDR3 in amino acids: CASSQGNRNYGYTF. The CDR3 DNA follows: TGTGCCAGCAGCCAAGGTAACAGGAACTATGGCTACACCTTC.